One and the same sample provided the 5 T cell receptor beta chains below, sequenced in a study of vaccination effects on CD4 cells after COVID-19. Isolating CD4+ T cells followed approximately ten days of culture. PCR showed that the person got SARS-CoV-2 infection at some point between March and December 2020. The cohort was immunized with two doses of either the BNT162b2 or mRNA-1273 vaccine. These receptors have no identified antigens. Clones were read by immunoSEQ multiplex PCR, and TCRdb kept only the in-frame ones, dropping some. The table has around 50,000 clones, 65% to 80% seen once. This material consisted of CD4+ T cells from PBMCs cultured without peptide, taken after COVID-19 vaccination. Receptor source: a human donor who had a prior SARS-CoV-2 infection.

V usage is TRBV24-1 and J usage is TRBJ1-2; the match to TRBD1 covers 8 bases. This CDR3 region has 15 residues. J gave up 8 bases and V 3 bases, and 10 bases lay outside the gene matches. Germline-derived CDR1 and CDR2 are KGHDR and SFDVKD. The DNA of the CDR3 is TGTGCCACCAGTGATCACCAAGGACAGGGACGCGGCTACACCTTC. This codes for CATSDHQGQGRGYTF.

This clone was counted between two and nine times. This chain's CDR3 is CASSLGFSGIGETQYF. CDR3 in DNA: TGTGCCAGCAGCTTAGGGTTCTCGGGGATTGGGGAGACCCAGTACTTC. The chain uses TRBV11-2 and TRBJ2-5; TRBD2 might be the D (5 bases). Germline V gene sequence: CDR1 SGHAT, CDR2 FQNNGV. Trimming took 1 base from V and 5 from J, leaving 17 bases between them. This CDR3 is built from 16 residues.

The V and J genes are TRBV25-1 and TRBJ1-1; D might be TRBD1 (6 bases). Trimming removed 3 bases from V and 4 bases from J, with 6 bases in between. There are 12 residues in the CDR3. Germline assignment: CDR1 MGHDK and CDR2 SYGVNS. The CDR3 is CASSDRGTEAFF. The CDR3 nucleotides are TGTGCCAGCAGTGACAGGGGCACTGAAGCTTTCTTT.

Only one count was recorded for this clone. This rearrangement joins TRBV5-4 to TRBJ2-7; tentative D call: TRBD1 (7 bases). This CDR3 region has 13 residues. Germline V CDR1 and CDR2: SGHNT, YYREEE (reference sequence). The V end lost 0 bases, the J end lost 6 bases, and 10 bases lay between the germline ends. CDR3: CASSLDRGGEQYF. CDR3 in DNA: TGTGCCAGCAGCTTGGACAGGGGAGGCGAGCAGTACTTC.

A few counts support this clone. The CDR3: CASSLFTRDTEAFF. The CDR3 DNA sequence: TGCGCCAGCAGCTTGTTCACAAGGGACACTGAAGCTTTCTTT. The chain couples TRBV5-1 to TRBJ1-1; no firm D call. There are 14 residues in the CDR3. Germline CDR1 is SGHRS and CDR2 is YFSETQ. The germline V and J ends were trimmed by 1 base and 3 bases, with 10 bases remaining between them.